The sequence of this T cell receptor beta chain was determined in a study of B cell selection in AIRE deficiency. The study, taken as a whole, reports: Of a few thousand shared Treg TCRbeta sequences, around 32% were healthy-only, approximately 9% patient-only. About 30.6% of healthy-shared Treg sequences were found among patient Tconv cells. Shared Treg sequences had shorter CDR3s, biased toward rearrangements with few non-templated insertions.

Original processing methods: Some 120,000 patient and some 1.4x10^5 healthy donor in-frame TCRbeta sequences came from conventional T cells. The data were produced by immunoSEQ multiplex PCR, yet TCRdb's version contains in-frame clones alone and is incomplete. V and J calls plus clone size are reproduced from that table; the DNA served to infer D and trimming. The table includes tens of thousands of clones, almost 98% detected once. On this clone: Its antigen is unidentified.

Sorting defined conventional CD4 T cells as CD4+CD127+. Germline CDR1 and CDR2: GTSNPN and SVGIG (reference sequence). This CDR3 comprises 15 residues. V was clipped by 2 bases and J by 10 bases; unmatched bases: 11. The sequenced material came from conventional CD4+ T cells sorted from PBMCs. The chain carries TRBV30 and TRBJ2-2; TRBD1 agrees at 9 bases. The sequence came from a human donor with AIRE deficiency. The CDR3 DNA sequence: TGTGCCTGGAGTTTGGACAGGGGTTCGTTGGTGGAGCTGTTTTTT. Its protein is CAWSLDRGSLVELFF.